These T cell receptor beta chains were read from a single sample in a study of CD8 T cells in ankylosing spondylitis. TCRdb independently ran MiXCR on the 5' RACE reads; one entry per CDR3 protein. The top ten clones hold around 17% of a sample with 390,000 or so distinct CDR3 sequences, 20% to 25% of them seen once. Sequences were obtained from blood, either unsorted or a sorted T cell fraction (not recorded which). Source of these receptors: a male donor with ankylosing spondylitis. The CDR3 runs from the conserved cysteine through the conserved F or W. Each record gives: CDR3 DNA, CDR3 protein, J gene, clone size, V gene, D gene. The D gene is left open where the match is weak. The listing skips clone size in some rows; elsewhere it reads once, few, many or a size class.

CDR3nt: TGTGCCAGCAGCGTAGGTAGCGGGGCGGCAGATACGCAGTATTTT; CDR3aa: CASSVGSGAADTQYF; j_gene: TRBJ2-3; abundance: NA; v_gene: TRBV9; d_gene: TRBD2
CDR3nt: TGTGCCAGCAGCCAAGTTGGTCCCCTCCACTTT; CDR3aa: CASSQVGPLHF; j_gene: TRBJ1-6; abundance: few; v_gene: TRBV14; d_gene: NA
CDR3nt: TGTGCCAGCAGCCACCTCCGGGGTGAGCAGTTCTTC; CDR3aa: CASSHLRGEQFF; j_gene: TRBJ2-1; abundance: NA; v_gene: TRBV3-1; d_gene: NA
CDR3nt: TGTGCCACAAAACTAGGGACTTCCTACAATGAGCAGTTCTTC; CDR3aa: CATKLGTSYNEQFF; j_gene: TRBJ2-1; abundance: NA; v_gene: TRBV11-3; d_gene: NA
CDR3nt: TGCAGCGTCCTGGACTCCCGTTTAAGTAATGAGCAGTTCTTC; CDR3aa: CSVLDSRLSNEQFF; j_gene: TRBJ2-1; abundance: NA; v_gene: TRBV29-1; d_gene: NA
CDR3nt: TGTGCCAGCAGTTTGAAGGGAAGCTCCTACGAGCAGTACTTC; CDR3aa: CASSLKGSSYEQYF; j_gene: TRBJ2-7; abundance: NA; v_gene: TRBV28; d_gene: NA
CDR3nt: TGTGCCAGCATCGGTCAGTCAAATCAGCCCCAGCATTTT; CDR3aa: CASIGQSNQPQHF; j_gene: TRBJ1-5; abundance: NA; v_gene: TRBV6-6; d_gene: NA
CDR3nt: TGCAGCGTTCTCGGGACAGGGGGAGTCTACGAGCAGTACTTC; CDR3aa: CSVLGTGGVYEQYF; j_gene: TRBJ2-7; abundance: few; v_gene: TRBV29-1; d_gene: TRBD1
CDR3nt: TGCAGTGCTAGCGTAGCTCTCGAGCAGTACTTC; CDR3aa: CSASVALEQYF; j_gene: TRBJ2-7; abundance: few; v_gene: TRBV20-1; d_gene: NA
CDR3nt: TGTGCCAGCAGCTACCGTAGAGGTAGGGGCAATGAGCAGTTCTTC; CDR3aa: CASSYRRGRGNEQFF; j_gene: TRBJ2-1; abundance: few; v_gene: TRBV7-8; d_gene: NA
CDR3nt: TGTGCCAGCAGCGCCAGGGGCGCGGGGAACACTGAAGCTTTCTTT; CDR3aa: CASSARGAGNTEAFF; j_gene: TRBJ1-1; abundance: few; v_gene: TRBV11-2; d_gene: NA
CDR3nt: TGCAGTGCTAGAGGACAGTACGAGCAGTACTTC; CDR3aa: CSARGQYEQYF; j_gene: TRBJ2-7; abundance: once; v_gene: TRBV20-1; d_gene: NA
CDR3nt: TGTGCCACCAGCAGGAGGGAGGGCGCCCGGAGCTCCGAGCAGTACTTC; CDR3aa: CATSRREGARSSEQYF; j_gene: TRBJ2-7; abundance: NA; v_gene: TRBV15; d_gene: TRBD2
CDR3nt: TGCAGTGCTAGTCACGGGACGCTCAATGAAAAACTGTTTTTT; CDR3aa: CSASHGTLNEKLFF; j_gene: TRBJ1-4; abundance: NA; v_gene: TRBV20-1; d_gene: NA
CDR3nt: TGTGCCAGCAGCTTCCTAGCGGGCCCCTACGAGCAGTACTTC; CDR3aa: CASSFLAGPYEQYF; j_gene: TRBJ2-7; abundance: few; v_gene: TRBV7-2; d_gene: TRBD2
CDR3nt: TGTGCCAGCTACTACAGGGGGGCACGGAATCAGCCCCAGCATTTT; CDR3aa: CASYYRGARNQPQHF; j_gene: TRBJ1-5; abundance: NA; v_gene: TRBV28; d_gene: TRBD1
CDR3nt: TGTGCCAGCAGGGGCCATCTAGGAGCCATAGATACGCAGTATTTT; CDR3aa: CASRGHLGAIDTQYF; j_gene: TRBJ2-3; abundance: NA; v_gene: TRBV6-1; d_gene: NA
CDR3nt: TGTGCCAGCACCGGACAGGGAAGGGGCCGGGGGCAGTTCTTC; CDR3aa: CASTGQGRGRGQFF; j_gene: TRBJ2-1; abundance: few; v_gene: TRBV2; d_gene: TRBD1
CDR3nt: TGTGCCAGTCGAAGGACCACACTCAATTCACCCCTCCACTTT; CDR3aa: CASRRTTLNSPLHF; j_gene: TRBJ1-6; abundance: few; v_gene: TRBV19; d_gene: NA
CDR3nt: TGTGCCAGCAGTTCCCGGGGTAGGGAGGATCAGCCCCAGCATTTT; CDR3aa: CASSSRGREDQPQHF; j_gene: TRBJ1-5; abundance: few; v_gene: TRBV27; d_gene: NA
CDR3nt: TGTGCCAGCAGTTTATTTGGCGGGGAGCTGTTTTTT; CDR3aa: CASSLFGGELFF; j_gene: TRBJ2-2; abundance: many; v_gene: TRBV12-3/TRBV12-4; d_gene: NA
CDR3nt: TGTGCCAGTAGTATTGCGACAGGGAGGGGGTACGAGCAGTACTTC; CDR3aa: CASSIATGRGYEQYF; j_gene: TRBJ2-7; abundance: NA; v_gene: TRBV19; d_gene: NA
CDR3nt: TGTGCCAGTACTATCGGGAGTTCCCCCCTACGGGAGCAGTTCTTC; CDR3aa: CASTIGSSPLREQFF; j_gene: TRBJ2-1; abundance: few; v_gene: TRBV7-2; d_gene: NA
CDR3nt: TGTGCCAGCAGCCTCGACAGACTGAGCTACGAGCAGTACTTC; CDR3aa: CASSLDRLSYEQYF; j_gene: TRBJ2-7; abundance: NA; v_gene: TRBV7-3; d_gene: NA
CDR3nt: TGTGCCAGCAGTTTAGGGCTAGCCCTGACCTCCTACGAGCAGTACTTC; CDR3aa: CASSLGLALTSYEQYF; j_gene: TRBJ2-7; abundance: few; v_gene: TRBV12-3/TRBV12-4; d_gene: NA
CDR3nt: TGTGCCAGCAACGTAGGGGTGAACTATGGCTACACCTTC; CDR3aa: CASNVGVNYGYTF; j_gene: TRBJ1-2; abundance: NA; v_gene: TRBV6-1; d_gene: NA
CDR3nt: TGTGCCAGCAGTAGGACGGGAGCGGGAGCCGATACGCAGTATTTT; CDR3aa: CASSRTGAGADTQYF; j_gene: TRBJ2-3; abundance: NA; v_gene: TRBV27; d_gene: TRBD2